This TCR beta chain was sequenced in a study of cytomegalovirus exposure and HLA in healthy donors. General observations from the study: Information on immune exposure was restricted to one variable (CMV serostatus). There were some public TCRs occurring in many donors, but most TCR sequences were rare.

Researchers ran the PCR with 60 Vbeta and 13 Jbeta primers. Sequencing was performed with immunoSEQ multiplex PCR; in TCRdb, only in-frame clones are kept and a portion is missing. This sample's table has just over 50,000 clones. Per the germline V gene, CDR1 is LGHNA and CDR2 is YSLEER. The CDR3 spans 17 residues. V was pared by 4 bases and J by 1 base, with 16 bases between. In regard to this clone: Its antigen is unidentified.

The V gene is TRBV4-3, the J gene TRBJ2-2; TRBD2 might be the D (6 bases). The clonotype was recovered from an older woman in good health and CMV-seropositive. The specimen sequenced was PBMCs. In DNA form, the CDR3 reads TGCGCCAGCAGCCCCTTTTTAGCGGAGCTGAACACCGGGGAGCTGTTTTTT. Its translation: CASSPFLAELNTGELFF.